This TCR beta chain was sequenced during a study of T cell repertoires in cytomegalovirus infection. Study-wide context: Epitope selection comprised recently identified HLA-C-restricted CMV epitopes and well-studied HLA-B-restricted CMV epitopes. Signatures in public TCR beta sequences pointed to both CMV infection and matching HLA type. General study results and limits: Ex vivo, HLA-C-restricted CMV-specific TCR beta clonotypes prevailed over the rest of the response.

TCRdb used MiXCR to reprocess the reads, holding one entry per CDR3 protein. The sample includes about 700,000 distinct CDR3 sequences, 30% to 35% of them seen just once. The CDR3 extends over 17 amino acids. Trimming removed 4 bases from V and 5 bases from J, with 23 bases in between. Germline lookup yields CDR1 LGHNA and CDR2 YSLEER. This clonotype has only a few counts. Its antigen is still unknown. The chain links TRBV4-3 to TRBJ1-2; TRBD1 might be the D (6 bases). Material: cultured PBMCs, obtained from culture after CMV antigen stimulation. The sequence came from a human donor in good health (CMV status not recorded). Some clones in this sample may be carry-over from other donors' samples. CDR3 protein: CASSPPLPTGNRYGYTF. Here the CDR3 DNA reads TGCGCCAGCAGCCCCCCTCTGCCCACAGGGAACCGGTATGGCTACACCTTC.